This is a list of T cell receptor beta chains from one sample in a study of cytomegalovirus exposure and HLA in healthy donors. Sequenced by immunoSEQ multiplex PCR; TCRdb stores in-frame clones only, minus some. The sample contains about 140,000 clones, roughly 74% of which appear only once. Sequenced material: PBMCs. The receptors derive from a man aged 35 to 55 in good health and CMV-seronegative. The CDR3 runs from the conserved cysteine through the conserved F or W. The D gene is left open where the match is weak. Rows give clone size only sometimes, using once, few, many, or a class for an expanded clone.

cdr3_length | j_call | v_call | clone_size | d_call | cdr3_aa | cdr3_nt
16 | TRBJ2-6 | TRBV2 | . | . | CASSPRGGIGANVLTF | TGTGCCAGCTCCCCCCGAGGGGGAATTGGGGCCAACGTCCTGACTTTC
17 | TRBJ2-3 | TRBV28 | . | TRBD2 | CASITTGTSGLTDTQYF | TGTGCCAGCATTACCACCGGGACTAGCGGGCTGACAGATACGCAGTATTTT
15 | TRBJ2-1 | TRBV6-1 | . | TRBD1 | CASSESSTGWNEQFF | TGTGCCAGCAGTGAATCCTCGACAGGGTGGAATGAGCAGTTCTTC
16 | TRBJ1-2 | TRBV15 | . | TRBD1 | CATSRGLGQGADGYTF | TGTGCCACCAGCAGAGGACTAGGACAGGGGGCGGATGGCTACACCTTC
13 | TRBJ2-5 | TRBV7-2 | . | . | CASSLATAETQYF | TGTGCCAGCAGCTTAGCGACAGCAGAGACCCAGTACTTC
18 | TRBJ2-4 | TRBV7-2 | . | TRBD2 | CASSATGTSGAPKNIQYF | TGTGCCAGCAGCGCCACCGGGACTAGCGGGGCCCCCAAAAACATTCAGTACTTC
13 | TRBJ1-3 | TRBV2 | few | TRBD1 | CASTGTAGNTIYF | TGTGCCAGCACCGGGACAGCTGGAAACACCATATATTTT
18 | TRBJ2-3 | TRBV7-6 | few | TRBD2 | CASSLVGLAGASTDTQYF | TGTGCCAGCAGCTTAGTGGGACTAGCGGGAGCTAGCACAGATACGCAGTATTTT
14 | TRBJ2-1 | TRBV5-1 | . | . | CASSLGRQYNEQFF | TGCGCCAGCAGCTTAGGAAGACAGTACAATGAGCAGTTCTTC
16 | TRBJ1-1 | TRBV5-1 | few | TRBD1 | CASSWGQGSVGTEAFF | TGCGCCAGCAGCTGGGGACAGGGCTCAGTGGGAACTGAAGCTTTCTTT
13 | TRBJ2-5 | TRBV2 | . | . | CASSGTAQETQYF | TGTGCCAGCAGTGGAACAGCACAAGAGACCCAGTACTTC
16 | TRBJ2-7 | TRBV10-3 | . | TRBD1 | CATFPREGQGAREQYF | TGTGCCACCTTCCCCCGAGAGGGACAGGGGGCGCGGGAGCAGTACTTC
14 | TRBJ1-4 | TRBV5-6 | few | . | CASSLRTQNEKLFF | TGTGCCAGCAGCTTGCGGACACAGAATGAAAAACTGTTTTTT
16 | TRBJ1-5 | TRBV4-2 | . | . | CASSQGDTNSNQPQHF | TGTGCCAGCAGCCAGGGGGACACAAATAGCAATCAGCCCCAGCATTTT
17 | TRBJ2-1 | TRBV4-1 | . | . | CASSHPTEAGGYNEQFF | TGCGCCAGCAGCCACCCCACAGAGGCAGGGGGGTACAATGAGCAGTTCTTC
15 | TRBJ1-1 | TRBV6-1 | . | . | CASSSRGGLGTEAFF | TGTGCCAGCAGTTCCCGCGGGGGGTTGGGGACTGAAGCTTTCTTT
16 | TRBJ1-6 | TRBV28 | . | . | CASAKAGGPYNSPLHF | TGTGCCAGCGCAAAGGCGGGGGGGCCCTATAATTCACCCCTCCACTTT
16 | TRBJ1-2 | TRBV7-3 | . | TRBD1 | CASSPQGDRGSNGYTF | TGTGCCAGCAGCCCCCAGGGGGACAGGGGGTCGAATGGCTACACCTTC
14 | TRBJ1-5 | TRBV6-1 | . | TRBD1 | CASSTDRENQPQHF | TGTGCCAGCAGTACGGACAGGGAGAATCAGCCCCAGCATTTT
13 | TRBJ1-1 | TRBV6-5 | . | . | CASSYLSNTEAFF | TGTGCCAGCAGTTACTTGTCAAACACTGAAGCTTTCTTT
15 | TRBJ2-5 | TRBV10-3 | . | TRBD1 | CAISVGQGAGETQYF | TGTGCCATCAGTGTGGGGCAGGGGGCTGGAGAGACCCAGTACTTC
15 | TRBJ2-5 | TRBV5-1 | once | TRBD1 | CASTTQRQGGETQYF | TGCGCCAGCACCACCCAAAGACAGGGTGGCGAGACCCAGTACTTC
16 | TRBJ1-1 | TRBV18 | . | . | CASSPPGGLMNTEAFF | TGTGCCAGCTCACCCCCGGGGGGGCTTATGAACACTGAAGCTTTCTTT
14 | TRBJ2-7 | TRBV4-3 | . | TRBD1 | CASSLRQGRYEQYF | TGCGCCAGCAGCCTTCGACAGGGCCGATACGAGCAGTACTTC
17 | TRBJ2-2 | TRBV12-5 | . | TRBD1 | CASGSRTGGLETGELFF | TGTGCTAGTGGTTCCCGGACAGGGGGCTTGGAAACCGGGGAGCTGTTTTTT
13 | TRBJ1-1 | TRBV9 | . | TRBD1 | CASSATGGTEAFF | TGTGCCAGCAGCGCCACAGGGGGGACTGAAGCTTTCTTT
13 | TRBJ1-1 | TRBV6-1 | . | . | CASNYDGGAEAFF | TGTGCCAGCAATTACGATGGGGGGGCTGAAGCTTTCTTT
15 | TRBJ1-6 | TRBV4-1 | few | . | CASSQEKGVGSPLHF | TGCGCCAGCAGCCAGGAAAAAGGGGTAGGGTCACCCCTCCACTTT
15 | TRBJ2-2 | TRBV7-7 | . | TRBD1 | CASSPRTGGTGELFF | TGTGCCAGCAGCCCGAGGACAGGGGGCACCGGGGAGCTGTTTTTT
9 | TRBJ2-7 | TRBV19 | . | . | CASTEEQYF | TGTGCCAGTACCGAGGAGCAGTACTTC
15 | TRBJ2-2 | TRBV6-1 | . | TRBD1 | CASSTGTGGGGELFF | TGTGCCAGCAGCACTGGGACAGGTGGGGGCGGGGAGCTGTTTTTT
14 | TRBJ1-6 | TRBV5-6 | few | . | CASSLPRYNSPLHF | TGTGCCAGCAGCTTGCCACGGTATAATTCACCCCTCCACTTT
11 | TRBJ1-2 | TRBV9 | . | . | CASSVGQGYTF | TGTGCCAGCAGCGTAGGACAGGGCTACACCTTC
14 | TRBJ2-3 | TRBV5-6 | . | . | CANSLQVLTDTQYF | TGTGCCAACAGCTTGCAGGTCCTCACAGATACGCAGTATTTT
13 | TRBJ2-3 | TRBV7-2 | . | . | CASSSRMGGTQYF | TGTGCCAGCAGCTCGAGAATGGGGGGTACGCAGTATTTT
14 | TRBJ2-7 | TRBV27 | . | . | CASSPPGHLYEQYF | TGTGCCAGCAGCCCACCGGGACACCTCTACGAGCAGTACTTC
19 | TRBJ2-6 | TRBV5-1 | . | . | CASSLEFRDTPSGANVLTF | TGCGCCAGCAGCCTAGAATTCCGGGACACACCCTCTGGGGCCAACGTCCTGACTTTC
16 | TRBJ1-4 | TRBV4-1 | once | TRBD1 | CASSLSSGTGAEKLFF | TGCGCCAGCAGCCTTTCCTCCGGGACAGGTGCGGAAAAACTGTTTTTT
15 | TRBJ2-5 | TRBV25-1 | . | TRBD2 | CASSESLAGAETQYF | TGTGCCAGCAGTGAATCCCTAGCGGGGGCAGAGACCCAGTACTTC
15 | TRBJ2-7 | TRBV7-9 | . | . | CASSPQGAPTYEQYF | TGTGCCAGCAGCCCACAGGGAGCACCCACCTACGAGCAGTACTTC
14 | TRBJ1-6 | TRBV5-5 | . | . | CASSTGGDNSPLHF | TGTGCCAGCAGCACTGGGGGGGATAATTCACCCCTCCACTTT
13 | TRBJ1-2 | TRBV10-2 | . | . | CASRADRNYGYPF | TGCGCCAGCAGAGCCGACAGGAACTATGGCTACCCCTTC
13 | TRBJ2-3 | TRBV6-5 | . | . | CASSYSDLDTQYF | TGTGCCAGCAGTTACTCGGACTTGGATACGCAGTATTTT
13 | TRBJ1-4 | TRBV27 | once | TRBD1 | CASSGTVPEKLFF | TGTGCCAGCAGTGGGACAGTACCAGAAAAACTGTTTTTT
14 | TRBJ2-3 | TRBV4-2 | . | . | CASHGGGPLDTQYF | TGTGCCAGCCATGGGGGGGGGCCTCTAGATACGCAGTATTTT
13 | TRBJ1-4 | TRBV5-1 | . | . | CASRDRPNEKLFF | TGCGCCAGCAGAGACAGGCCTAATGAAAAACTGTTTTTT
15 | TRBJ1-2 | TRBV9 | once | . | CASSVRTEPNYGYTF | TGTGCCAGCAGCGTAAGGACAGAACCTAACTATGGCTACACCTTC
16 | TRBJ2-3 | TRBV9 | . | . | CASRPDGGSYTDTQYF | TGTGCCAGCAGACCCGACGGGGGAAGCTACACAGATACGCAGTATTTT
15 | TRBJ1-1 | TRBV27 | once | . | CASSLYRQGSTEAFF | TGTGCCAGCAGTTTATACCGGCAGGGAAGCACTGAAGCTTTCTTT
13 | TRBJ1-2 | TRBV6-5 | . | TRBD1 | CASSFGQGAGYTF | TGTGCCAGCAGTTTCGGACAGGGGGCTGGCTACACCTTC
17 | TRBJ2-6 | TRBV19 | . | TRBD1 | CASSTPGQGGGANVLTF | TGTGCCAGTTCGACTCCGGGACAGGGGGGTGGGGCCAACGTCCTGACTTTC
13 | TRBJ1-2 | TRBV29-1 | . | . | CSIETALGSLYTF | TGCAGCATTGAGACAGCCCTGGGTAGCCTCTACACCTTC
13 | TRBJ2-1 | TRBV6-1 | . | . | CASSGTSYNEQFF | TGTGCCAGCAGTGGGACAAGCTACAATGAGCAGTTCTTC
16 | TRBJ2-2 | TRBV9 | . | TRBD1 | CASSARGPFDTGELFF | TGTGCCAGCAGCGCCAGGGGGCCCTTTGACACCGGGGAGCTGTTTTTT
14 | TRBJ1-1 | TRBV6-5 | few | . | CASSYGGGGTEAFF | TGTGCCAGCAGTTACGGGGGAGGGGGCACTGAAGCTTTCTTT